The 18 T cell receptor beta chains below all came from one sample that was sequenced in a study of blood T cell repertoires in COVID-19. TCRdb keeps only in-frame clones here, not all; method: immunoSEQ multiplex PCR. The sample lists 110,000 or so clones, roughly 75% occurring once. The specimen was peripheral blood. These receptors all come from a human donor in a cohort sampled during active or convalescent COVID-19.

A few counts support this clone. The rearrangement uses TRBV27 and TRBJ2-7, with 10 positions matching TRBD2. The CDR3 is 13 amino acids. After removal of 6 bases from V and 3 bases from J, the junction contained 2 bases not matched to a gene. Germline values: CDR1 MNHEY, CDR2 SMNVEV (reference sequence). The CDR3 protein is CASRRTSGYEQYF. In DNA form, the CDR3 reads TGTGCCAGCAGGCGGACTAGCGGCTACGAGCAGTACTTC.

This clone was seen just once. J is TRBJ2-2 and V is TRBV7-9, with TRBD1 identical over 7 bases. The CDR3 runs to 15 residues. With V trimmed by 2 bases and J by 9 bases, 9 bases remained unmatched. The germline CDR1 and CDR2 sequences are SEHNR and FQNEAQ (reference sequence). The CDR3 is CASSLLRDSVRELFF. The CDR3 nucleotides are TGTGCCAGCAGCTTACTCCGGGACAGCGTCCGGGAGCTGTTTTTT.

The CDR3 DNA follows: TGTGCCAGCAGCAACCCAAAACGACAGATAACCTCCTACGAGCAGTACTTC. Amino acids: CASSNPKRQITSYEQYF. The J gene is TRBJ2-7, the V gene TRBV5-8; maybe TRBD1 (5 bases). The V gene lost 4 bases and the J gene lost 0 bases, with 20 bases spanning the gap. The CDR3 has 17 amino acids. Germline loops: CDR1 SGHTS, CDR2 YDEGEE. Complete variable domain (other parts from reference TRBV5-8 and TRBJ2-7): EAGVTQSPTHLIKTRGQQATLRCSPISGHTSVYWYQQALGLGLQFLLWYDEGEERNRGNFPPRFSGRQFPNYSSELNVNALELEDSALYLCASSNPKRQITSYEQYFGPGTRLTVT.

The rearrangement links TRBV28 to TRBJ2-3; TRBD2 aligns across 7 bases. The CDR3 runs 14 residues. Germline V gives CDR1 MDHEN, CDR2 SYDVKM. V lost 10 bases, J lost 4 bases, and 11 bases stayed unmatched. Here the CDR3 DNA reads TGTGCCACCCGTCGGCGGGGGAGGTCAGATACGCAGTATTTT. It translates to CATRRRGRSDTQYF.

CDR3 nucleotides: TGTGCCAGCAGTGGTGCCAGGGGGCGCCGAGGCTACACCTTC. Its protein product is CASSGARGRRGYTF. The chain combines TRBV25-1 with TRBJ1-2, with 8 bases lining up with TRBD1. From germline, CDR1 is MGHDK and CDR2 SYGVNS. V gave up 4 bases and J gave up 8 bases; unmatched junction bases: 9. CDR3 length: 14 amino acids.

This chain joins TRBV24-1 and TRBJ2-3; D may be TRBD1 (5 bases). V shed 9 bases and J shed 2 bases, with 14 bases lying between them. Germline-derived CDR1 and CDR2 are KGHDR and SFDVKD. This CDR3 is 14 amino acids long. The DNA of the CDR3 is TGTGCCACCCAGGGAAGCAGAGACACAGATACGCAGTATTTT. Its protein is CATQGSRDTDTQYF.

This chain links TRBV5-1 with TRBJ2-1, with 11 bases matching TRBD1. CDR3 length equals 16 residues. The V and J ends lost 3 bases and 9 bases, in that order; junction bases with no gene match: 11. CDR1 is SGHRS, CDR2 YFSETQ, per germline. CDR3 coding DNA: TGCGCCAGCAGCTCAACCGGACAGGGGGCAGAGGGTGAGCAGTTCTTC. Residues: CASSSTGQGAEGEQFF.

V gene TRBV5-1 combines with J gene TRBJ2-7; 12 bases match TRBD2. The CDR3 is 16 residues long. The V and J ends lost 2 bases and 0 bases, in that order; junction bases with no gene match: 3. Germline-derived CDR1 and CDR2 are SGHRS and YFSETQ. The CDR3 protein is CASSFLAGGISYEQYF. CDR3 coding DNA: TGCGCCAGCAGCTTTCTAGCGGGAGGGATCTCCTACGAGCAGTACTTC.

This chain connects TRBV3-1 (or the pseudogene TRBV3-2) to TRBJ2-7; TRBD2 is a possible D gene (6 bases). Germline V gene lookup returns CDR1 LGHDT and CDR2 YNNKEL (reference sequence). This CDR3 region has 14 residues. V lost 1 base and J 2 bases, leaving 9 bases between the germline ends. DNA of the CDR3: TGTGCCAGCAGCCAAGGACTAGTCGCCTACGAGCAGTACTTC. Encoded protein: CASSQGLVAYEQYF.

The chain couples TRBV2 to TRBJ2-2; a possible D gene is TRBD2 (6 bases). Germline CDR1 reads SNHLY; CDR2 reads FYNNEI. The CDR3 has 15 residues. Trimming removed 5 bases from V and 4 bases from J, with 14 bases in between. CDR3 sequence (DNA): TGTGCCAGCAGTAAGCAGGGAGGACTCACCGGGGAGCTGTTTTTT. This gives the protein CASSKQGGLTGELFF.

The chain recombines TRBV6-5 with TRBJ2-7; 9 bases map to TRBD2. Trimming cost V 6 bases and J 1 base; bases outside gene matches: 7. This CDR3 has 15 residues. The germline CDR1 and CDR2 sequences are MNHEY and SVGAGI. The CDR3: CASRFSTSGSYEQYF. In DNA, the CDR3 is TGTGCCAGCAGGTTTTCGACTAGCGGTTCCTACGAGCAGTACTTC.

The chain is built from TRBV3-1 (or the pseudogene TRBV3-2) and TRBJ2-2, with D unresolved. The germline V and J ends were trimmed by 2 bases and 0 bases, with 4 bases remaining between them. There are 14 residues in the CDR3. In germline, CDR1 is LGHDT, CDR2 YNNKEL (reference sequence). In DNA, the CDR3 is TGTGCCAGCAGCCAACGGTCGAACACCGGGGAGCTGTTTTTT. As protein: CASSQRSNTGELFF.

J is TRBJ2-6 and V is TRBV5-4; tentatively, D is TRBD1 (5 bases). V was clipped by 4 bases and J by 0 bases, with 14 bases between them. This CDR3 region has 17 residues. Germline CDR1 reads SGHNT; CDR2 reads YYREEE (reference sequence). CDR3 amino acids: CASSSNRRTSGANVLTF. CDR3 coding DNA: TGTGCCAGCAGCAGCAACAGGCGAACCTCTGGGGCCAACGTCCTGACTTTC.

The chain has TRBV5-1 and TRBJ1-2, with D uncertain. The V end was cut by 0 bases, the J end by 0 bases, with 6 bases between. The V gene's germline CDR1 is SGHRS and CDR2 YFSETQ. CDR3 size: 14 residues. The CDR3 DNA sequence: TGCGCCAGCAGCTTGGATACAGCTAACTATGGCTACACCTTC. It is translated as CASSLDTANYGYTF.

This chain connects TRBV5-1 to TRBJ2-1, with TRBD2 identical over 14 bases. CDR3 length: 21 amino acids. Trimming took 4 bases from V and 0 from J; bases not matched to a gene: 15. The germline gives CDR1 SGHRS, CDR2 YFSETQ. CDR3 amino acids: CASSRSGLAGGTPSSYNEQFF. CDR3 nucleotides: TGCGCCAGCAGCCGTTCCGGACTAGCGGGGGGAACTCCTAGCTCCTACAATGAGCAGTTCTTC.

This chain joins TRBV19 and TRBJ2-7, with TRBD1 matching 9 bases. V was pared by 3 bases and J by 0 bases, with 3 bases of the junction left unmatched. The germline CDR1 and CDR2 sequences are LNHDA and SQIVND (reference sequence). The CDR3 is made up of 15 amino acids. The chain's CDR3 is CASSIYRGLSYEQYF. CDR3 nucleotides: TGTGCCAGTAGTATCTACAGGGGGCTCTCCTACGAGCAGTACTTC.

V is TRBV2 and J is TRBJ2-7; 7 bases fit TRBD1. This CDR3 spans 16 amino acids. CDR1 and CDR2 (germline): SNHLY, FYNNEI. V was pared by 3 bases and J by 0 bases, with 8 bases of the junction left unmatched. CDR3 bases: TGTGCCAGCAGTGATCCAACCGGGACAGCCTCCTACGAGCAGTACTTC. Its protein is CASSDPTGTASYEQYF. Based on the CDR3 plus reference TRBV2 and TRBJ2-7, the full variable domain is EPEVTQTPSHQVTQMGQEVILRCVPISNHLYFYWYRQILGQKVEFLVSFYNNEISEKSEIFDDQFSVERPDGSNFTLKIRSTKLEDSAMYFCASSDPTGTASYEQYFGPGTRLTVT.

The chain joins TRBV27 to TRBJ2-7; TRBD2 matches at 12 bases. Germline CDR1 and CDR2: MNHEY and SMNVEV (reference sequence). This CDR3 is built from 16 residues. J gave up 5 bases and V 3 bases, and 8 bases lay outside the gene matches. The CDR3 DNA is TGTGCCAGCAGTTTCGGACTAGCGGGACCAGTCAACGAGCAGTACTTC. This codes for CASSFGLAGPVNEQYF.